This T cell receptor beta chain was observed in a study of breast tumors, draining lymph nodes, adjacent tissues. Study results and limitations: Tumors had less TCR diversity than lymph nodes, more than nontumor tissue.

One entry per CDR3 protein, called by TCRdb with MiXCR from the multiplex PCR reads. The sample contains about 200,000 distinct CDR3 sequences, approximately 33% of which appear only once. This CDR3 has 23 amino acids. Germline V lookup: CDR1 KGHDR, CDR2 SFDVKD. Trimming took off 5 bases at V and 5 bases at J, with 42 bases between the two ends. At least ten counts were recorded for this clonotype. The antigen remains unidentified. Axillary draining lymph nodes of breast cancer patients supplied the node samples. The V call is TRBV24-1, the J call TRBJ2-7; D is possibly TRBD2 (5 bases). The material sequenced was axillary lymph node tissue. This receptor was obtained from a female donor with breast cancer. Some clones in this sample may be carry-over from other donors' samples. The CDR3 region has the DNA TGTGCCACCAGTGGAGCTCTTTCTTTCGGGCCGGCTACCAAACGAGGACCCGGGGACGAGCAGTACTTC. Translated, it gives CATSGALSFGPATKRGPGDEQYF.